Sequencing of this TCR beta chain was carried out in a study of blood T cell repertoires in COVID-19. This table comes from immunoSEQ multiplex PCR, and its TCRdb copy is limited to in-frame clones, with some not included. The sample yields 200,000 or so clones, more than 80% seen once. The CDR3 totals 14 residues. The V end lost 0 bases, the J end lost 8 bases, and 13 bases lay between the germline ends. Germline values: CDR1 GTSNPN, CDR2 SVGIG (reference sequence). This TCR was recovered from a woman aged 18 to 35 in a cohort exposed to, infected with or recovered from COVID-19 (not recorded which). The sequenced material came from PBMCs or T cells enriched from blood (not recorded which). The J gene is TRBJ1-4, the V gene TRBV30; a possible D gene is TRBD1 (6 bases). The CDR3 DNA reads TGTGCCTGGAGTGTACTGGGGGCAGGAGAAAAACTGTTTTTT. This translates into CAWSVLGAGEKLFF. The whole variable domain, remainder taken from reference TRBV30 and TRBJ1-4, is SQTIHQWPATLVQPVGSPLSLECTVEGTSNPNLYWYRQAAGRGLQLLFYSVGIGQISSEVPQNLSASRPQDRQFILSSKKLLLSDSGFYLCAWSVLGAGEKLFFGSGTQLSVL.